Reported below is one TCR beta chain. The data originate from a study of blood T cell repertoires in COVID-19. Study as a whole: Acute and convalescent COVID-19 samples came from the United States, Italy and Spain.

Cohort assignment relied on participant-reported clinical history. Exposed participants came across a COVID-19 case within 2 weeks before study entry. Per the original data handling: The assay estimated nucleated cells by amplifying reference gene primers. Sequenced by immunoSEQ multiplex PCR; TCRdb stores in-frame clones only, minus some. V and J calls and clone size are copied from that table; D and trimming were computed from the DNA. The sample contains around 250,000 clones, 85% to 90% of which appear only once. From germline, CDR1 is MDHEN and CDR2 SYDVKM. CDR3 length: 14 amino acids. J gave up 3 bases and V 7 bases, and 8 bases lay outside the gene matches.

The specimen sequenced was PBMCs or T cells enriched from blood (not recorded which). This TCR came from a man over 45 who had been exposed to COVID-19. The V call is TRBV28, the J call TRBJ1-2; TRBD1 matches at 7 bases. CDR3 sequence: CASNGDSSYYGYTF. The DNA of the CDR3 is TGTGCCAGCAACGGGGACAGTTCTTACTATGGCTACACCTTC.